This T cell receptor (beta chain) was retrieved from a study of T cell responses to AZD1222 COVID-19 vaccine (dated by TCRdb to the early 2020s). Study-level background: AZD1222 recipients with second doses at about 4 weeks or about 12 weeks were pooled, because spike-specific TCR depth and breadth did not differ between schedules. Enrollment into the trials was organized by age into subgroups of 18-55, 56-69 and 70-plus years, and those subgroups contained 148, 28 and 57 TCR-sequenced participants, respectively. TCR sequencing was performed for 230 to 250 trial participants, of whom about 200 were given two doses of AZD1222 and about 25 were given two doses of MenACWY control vaccine.

Results and caveats for the whole study, not just this receptor: The vaccine-associated CD4 TCRs covered the entire spike protein, and the dominant responses fell in regions 160-218 and 743-854. Conclusions about previously exposed vaccinees are limited because only six or seven AZD1222 recipients were SARS-CoV-2 seropositive at baseline. In the small 56-69-year group, the increase in depth fell short of significance, most likely because of low power. Epitopes outside the regions mutated in the B.1.351 and B.1.1.7 variants were reportedly recognized by nearly half of the unique spike-specific TCRs. Spike-specific TCR breadth and depth rose significantly after two AZD1222 doses compared with day 0 and with MenACWY recipients. Participants were mostly white British, with more females than males. The authors suggested clonal diversity may have been underestimated. Because no samples from the day 14 peak response were available, repertoires could be characterized only after the peak T cell response.

The CDR3 runs 14 amino acids, cysteine and phenylalanine included. This entry keeps only the CDR3 DNA: 42 bases, framed from base 1. The junction shows trimming of 9 bases on V and 4 bases on J, plus 18 bases between the germline ends. Looking up the germline V gene yields CDR1 WSHSY and CDR2 SAAADI. The CDR3 regions of human TCRbeta chains were subjected to immunosequencing. The paper's processing steps were these. Repertoire TCRs were matched against a reference library of SARS-CoV-2-specific TCRs generated with the MIRA antigen-specificity platform. Breadth was defined as the fraction of unique TCRs that were SARS-CoV-2-associated, and depth was defined as the fraction of total T cells that were SARS-CoV-2-associated. Using the MIRA data, each spike-specific TCR was mapped to the spike region that the TCR reacts to and placed in a CD4 or CD8 class. Log10-transformed breadth and depth values were compared by one-way ANOVA with Sidak's multiple comparisons tests. TCRdb retrieved this table from immuneACCESS and kept in-frame rearrangements only. Not all clones are present; in checked studies, unresolved V genes account for under half, and no reason is known for the remainder. For V, J and clone size, that table is used; D and trimming come from the DNA. For this sample the table gives 150,000 to 200,000 clones, of which around 93% were detected only once. Of the sample, around 1.5% falls within the top ten clones.

Per the publication, the time point label means: baseline before first vaccination. Vaccinee samples were obtained from the UK trials COV001 and COV002, which included a single-blind randomized controlled phase 2/3 trial of AZD1222 (ChAdOx1 nCoV-19) in healthy adults. Trial participant PBMC samples were collected at day 0 and day 28 after the second dose for TCRbeta chain sequencing. As concerns this clone: Its antigen is not yet known. No much larger clone exists at a distance of one base, and base qualities are not known.

This clonotype originated in an adult in good health. Recombination connected TRBV10-2 to TRBJ1-2; the D gene cannot be resolved reliably. The sample was peripheral blood, taken on day 0 of AZD1222 vaccination. Read as DNA, the sequence is TGCGCCAGTCGCCTTCAGGTCGGTGGCTATGGCTACACCTTC. The encoded protein is CASRLQVGGYGYTF.